This T cell receptor (beta chain) was sequenced during a study of shared clonotypes between healthy human individuals. TCRdb's copy holds only in-frame clones and misses some; the assay was immunoSEQ multiplex PCR. The repertoire holds 150,000 to 200,000 clones, with 85% to 95% as singletons. Trimming took 3 bases from V and 6 from J; bases not matched to a gene: 10. CDR3 size: 15 residues. Germline CDR1 reads MNHEY; CDR2 reads SMNVEV (reference sequence). The sample was naive CD4+ T cells sorted from blood. Subset in this sample: CD45RA+ positively selected. V and J are TRBV27 and TRBJ2-7, with 8 bases fitting TRBD1. This receptor was obtained from a woman younger than 45 in good health. CDR3: CASSFSGQGTGEQYF. The CDR3 DNA sequence: TGTGCCAGCAGTTTTTCCGGACAGGGTACGGGCGAGCAGTACTTC.